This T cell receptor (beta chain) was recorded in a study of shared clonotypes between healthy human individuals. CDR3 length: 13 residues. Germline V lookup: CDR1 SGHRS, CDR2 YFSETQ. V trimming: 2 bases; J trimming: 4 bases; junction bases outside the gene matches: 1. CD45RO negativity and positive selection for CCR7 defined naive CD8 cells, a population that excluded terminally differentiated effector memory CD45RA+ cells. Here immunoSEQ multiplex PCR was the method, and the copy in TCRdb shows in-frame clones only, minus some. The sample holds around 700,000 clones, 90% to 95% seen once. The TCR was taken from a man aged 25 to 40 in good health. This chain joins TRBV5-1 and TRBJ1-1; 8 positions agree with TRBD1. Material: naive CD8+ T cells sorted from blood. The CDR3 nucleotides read TGCGCCAGCAGCTTTGGACAGGGCACTGAAGCTTTCTTT. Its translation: CASSFGQGTEAFF.